This TCR beta chain was recovered during a study of cytomegalovirus exposure and HLA in healthy donors. The wider study: An early data release held tens of millions of unique TCRs from HLA-typed donors. Findings and caveats of the study: A later analysis linked a missense variant in DCLRE1C to the trimming of TCR beta V and J genes. The classifier reportedly diagnosed cytomegalovirus status with high specificity and sensitivity.

It was with 60 Vbeta and 13 Jbeta primers that the PCR ran. Measured with immunoSEQ multiplex PCR; TCRdb has only the in-frame clones, and not every one. The sample holds over 100,000 clones, around 64% seen once. A word on this clone: As yet, its antigen is unknown.

Donors were ostensibly healthy at sampling, although undocumented immune exposures were probable. This CDR3 is built from 16 residues. V lost 0 bases and J 3 bases, leaving 17 bases between the germline ends. CDR1 and CDR2 (germline): SQVTM, ANQGSEA. The sample taken for sequencing was PBMCs. The chain employs TRBV29-1 and TRBJ1-1; tentatively, D is TRBD1 (5 bases). The TCR comes from a young man in good health and CMV-seropositive. The CDR3 DNA sequence: TGCAGCGTTGAAGATCGGGCGGGGGGTGCGTACACTGAAGCTTTCTTT. Its protein product is CSVEDRAGGAYTEAFF.